The next 24 T cell receptor beta chains were all read from a single sample in a study of human T cells and chemical hapten exposure. Stated time point: patch test 2, 6 weeks after DPC sensitization. The treatment denotes: therapeutic diphenylcyclopropenone sensitization with weekly scalp DPC. TCRdb processed the RACE reads anew with MiXCR; each CDR3 protein has one entry. The data hold over 70,000 distinct CDR3 sequences, with 8.5% observed a single time. The sample here was whole blood, taken in connection with sensitization to the hapten diphenylcyclopropenone (DPC). Receptor source: a woman between 50 and 59 years old with alopecia areata. Some clones in this sample may be carry-over from other donors' samples.

This clonotype was found many times. The chain couples TRBV2 to TRBJ2-2, with TRBD2 matching over 13 bases. The CDR3 loop spans 18 amino acids. Germline assignment: CDR1 SNHLY and CDR2 FYNNEI. After removal of 0 bases from V and 8 bases from J, the junction contained 9 bases not matched to a gene. The CDR3 loop is CASSEARGLAGVGGELFF. DNA for the CDR3: TGTGCCAGCAGTGAAGCGCGAGGACTAGCGGGAGTGGGTGGGGAGCTGTTTTTT.

This chain uses TRBV9 with TRBJ2-1; no definite D call. The CDR3 consists of 15 residues. In germline, CDR1 is SGDLS, CDR2 YYNGEE. V lost 2 bases and J lost 3, with 12 bases in between. CDR3 in DNA: TGTGCCAGCAGCGTTGTGGGCGGAGACTACAATGAGCAGTTCTTC. Its translation: CASSVVGGDYNEQFF.

This clonotype was seen a handful of times. This chain uses TRBV3-1 with TRBJ2-2; D gene unclear. Germline CDR1 is LGHDT and CDR2 is YNNKEL (reference sequence). The CDR3 sequence is 15 residues long. Trimming left V 1 base short and J 0 bases short, with 6 bases between. The DNA of the CDR3 is TGTGCCAGCAGCCAAGGACACGCGAACACCGGGGAGCTGTTTTTT. It specifies CASSQGHANTGELFF.

This clonotype came up many times. The V and J genes are TRBV7-9 and TRBJ2-3; 8 positions agree with TRBD2. There are 16 residues in the CDR3. The junction had 7 bases not matched to a gene; V was cut back by 4 bases and J by 1 base. The germline V gene encodes CDR1 SEHNR and CDR2 FQNEAQ (reference sequence). The CDR3: CASSSLAGSGTDTQYF. Here the CDR3 DNA reads TGTGCCAGCAGCTCTTTAGCGGGATCTGGCACAGATACGCAGTATTTT.

The genes are TRBV5-1 and TRBJ1-4; TRBD1 is a possible D gene (6 bases). The CDR3 consists of 13 residues. V lost 4 bases and J lost 5, with 9 bases in between. The germline V gene has CDR1 SGHRS and CDR2 YFSETQ. CDR3 DNA: TGCGCCAGCAGCCCCGGACAGAATGAAAAACTGTTTTTT. Amino acid sequence: CASSPGQNEKLFF.

V is TRBV5-1 and J is TRBJ1-1, with TRBD1 matching 7 bases. The CDR3 spans 11 residues. Germline V lookup: CDR1 SGHRS, CDR2 YFSETQ. The V segment lost 2 bases and the J segment 8 bases; nucleotides outside the gene matches: 0. The CDR3 sequence is CASSFRGEAFF. The CDR3 DNA reads as TGCGCCAGCAGCTTCAGGGGGGAAGCTTTCTTT.

This clonotype has more than one count but fewer than ten. The genes are TRBV20-1 and TRBJ2-1, with a tentative D call TRBD1 (6 bases). Germline V lookup: CDR1 DFQATT, CDR2 SNEGSKA (reference sequence). CDR3 length: 15 residues. V lost 6 bases and J lost 3, with 18 bases in between. CDR3 nucleotides: TGCAGTGCAGGGGGATGGGCGGCAGACTACAATGAGCAGTTCTTC. Amino acids: CSAGGWAADYNEQFF.

This rearrangement joins TRBV6-5 to TRBJ1-5, with D perhaps matching TRBD1 (5 bases). The CDR3 covers 15 residues. Germline V gives CDR1 MNHEY, CDR2 SVGAGI. Trimming shortened V by 3 bases and J by 3 bases, and 12 bases separated the two germline ends. This CDR3 reads CASSYSRGTNQPQHF. The CDR3 DNA is TGTGCCAGCAGTTATTCGAGGGGCACCAATCAGCCCCAGCATTTT.

This clonotype occurred a few times. This chain uses TRBV29-1 with TRBJ1-1; D is uncertain. The CDR3 has 13 residues. Trimming left V 6 bases short and J 4 bases short, with 15 bases between. Germline CDR1 is SQVTM and CDR2 is ANQGSEA. The CDR3 DNA follows: TGCAGCGTCCGACTAGGGATGAGCACTGAAGCTTTCTTT. It codes for CSVRLGMSTEAFF.

V and J are TRBV2 and TRBJ2-2; tentatively, D is TRBD1 or TRBD2 (7 bases each). Trimming removed 4 bases at V and 6 bases at J, with 12 bases between. This CDR3 has 14 residues. From germline, CDR1 is SNHLY and CDR2 FYNNEI. CDR3 sequence: CASSGQGGPGELFF. CDR3 DNA sequence: TGTGCCAGCAGTGGACAGGGAGGGCCCGGGGAGCTGTTTTTT.

J is TRBJ1-1 and V is TRBV11-2, with D uncertain. Trimming left V 4 bases short and J 6 bases short, with 18 bases between. The germline gives CDR1 SGHAT, CDR2 FQNNGV. The CDR3 has 15 residues. The CDR3 sequence is CASSSSQTYQAEAFF. CDR3 in DNA: TGTGCCAGCAGCTCGAGTCAAACGTATCAGGCTGAAGCTTTCTTT.

This clonotype was found many times. The V and J genes are TRBV3-1 and TRBJ1-2, with D tentatively TRBD1 (5 bases). The CDR3 spans 16 residues. Deletions cut 2 bases from V and 1 base from J, with 14 bases between. Germline V gives CDR1 LGHDT, CDR2 YNNKEL (reference sequence). For the CDR3, the DNA is TGTGCCAGCAGCCAATTACCTCTGACAGATAACTATGGCTACACCTTC. It codes for CASSQLPLTDNYGYTF.

This clonotype appeared many times. This rearrangement joins TRBV4-2 to TRBJ2-3, with D possibly TRBD1 on 5 matching bases. Trimming shortened V by 0 bases and J by 3 bases, and 7 bases separated the two germline ends. Germline V gene sequence: CDR1 LGHNA, CDR2 YNFKEQ. The CDR3 length is 14 residues. CDR3 in DNA: TGTGCCAGCAGCCAAGAAGGGGAAACAGATACGCAGTATTTT. Translating gives CASSQEGETDTQYF.

This sequence joins TRBV12-3 or TRBV12-4 and TRBJ1-2; perhaps TRBD1 as D (5 bases). Deletions cut 5 bases from V and 2 bases from J, with 6 bases between. This CDR3 spans 12 amino acids. The DNA of the CDR3 is TGTGCCAGCAGTAACAGGAACTATGGCTACACCTTC. Protein: CASSNRNYGYTF.

This clonotype was seen ten or more times. The chain joins TRBV27 to TRBJ2-3, with D maybe TRBD1 (6 bases). Germline CDR1 and CDR2: MNHEY and SMNVEV (reference sequence). Between the trimmed V and J ends, which lost 8 bases and 1 base, there was a span of 13 bases. This CDR3 is built from 14 residues. Here the CDR3 reads CASLSRQGTDTQYF. Written as DNA, the CDR3 is TGTGCCAGCCTTTCCCGACAGGGCACAGATACGCAGTATTTT.

The CDR3 DNA is TGTGCCAGCAGCTTAAATGGGGGGATCTATGGCTACACCTTC. It yields the protein CASSLNGGIYGYTF. J is TRBJ1-2 and V is TRBV7-2, with D possibly matching TRBD1 (5 bases). With 2 bases removed from V and 4 bases from J, the gap between germline ends came to 11 bases. The CDR3 has 14 amino acids. Germline values: CDR1 SGHTA, CDR2 FQGNSA.

This clonotype was recorded many times. The chain uses TRBV5-1 and TRBJ2-6; 7 nucleotides match TRBD1. Germline values: CDR1 SGHRS, CDR2 YFSETQ. V shed 0 bases, J shed 0 bases, and the junction held 6 bases outside the gene matches. This CDR3 region has 18 residues. CDR3 coding DNA: TGCGCCAGCAGCTTGGCAGGGACAGCTTTCTCTGGGGCCAACGTCCTGACTTTC. Residues: CASSLAGTAFSGANVLTF.

This clonotype was observed a handful of times. The chain recombines TRBV6-5 with TRBJ1-1, with unresolved D. Germline-derived CDR1 and CDR2 are MNHEY and SVGAGI. With 4 bases removed from V and 7 bases from J, the gap between germline ends came to 13 bases. This CDR3 is 13 amino acids long. The CDR3 sequence: CASSWTENLEAFF. The CDR3 DNA is TGTGCCAGCAGTTGGACGGAGAATCTTGAAGCTTTCTTT.

This clonotype has more than one count but fewer than ten. The rearrangement uses TRBV7-9 and TRBJ2-3; D ambiguous. V was trimmed by 4 bases and J by 5 bases, leaving 10 bases between them. The CDR3 has 13 residues. In germline, CDR1 is SEHNR, CDR2 FQNEAQ (reference sequence). The chain's CDR3 is CASSYSPGDTQYF. CDR3 in DNA: TGTGCCAGCAGCTACTCTCCCGGAGATACGCAGTATTTT. Full variable domain (rest looked up from reference TRBV7-9 and TRBJ2-3): DTGVSQNPRHKITKRGQNVTFRCDPISEHNRLYWYRQTLGQGPEFLTYFQNEAQLEKSRLLSDRFSAERPKGSFSTLEIQRTEQGDSAMYLCASSYSPGDTQYFGPGTRLTVL.

This clonotype was counted only a few times. The rearrangement uses TRBV9 and TRBJ2-7, with 9 bases aligning to TRBD2. In germline, CDR1 is SGDLS, CDR2 YYNGEE. V dropped 3 bases and J dropped 2; count of bases not matched to a gene: 3. The CDR3 contains 14 residues. CDR3 loop: CASSESGRTYEQYF. The CDR3 DNA is TGTGCCAGCAGCGAGAGCGGGAGGACCTACGAGCAGTACTTC.

This clonotype was detected only a few times. The chain couples TRBV4-2 to TRBJ2-7; tentative D call: TRBD1 (6 bases). Trimming shortened V by 3 bases and J by 2 bases, and 8 bases separated the two germline ends. This CDR3 has 13 amino acids. Germline CDR1 LGHNA, CDR2 YNFKEQ. CDR3 in DNA: TGTGCCAGCAGCCATGCAGGGGCCTACGAGCAGTACTTC. Protein sequence: CASSHAGAYEQYF.

This rearrangement joins TRBV29-1 to TRBJ2-5; D uncertain. The germline V gene encodes CDR1 SQVTM and CDR2 ANQGSEA. The CDR3 extends over 12 amino acids. V lost 4 bases, J lost 7 bases, and 13 bases lay in between. CDR3 in DNA: TGCAGCGTTGTATTGTCTAAAGGGACCCAGTACTTC. Protein sequence: CSVVLSKGTQYF.

The rearrangement links TRBV5-4 to TRBJ1-6, with D possibly TRBD1 on 6 matching bases. CDR3 size: 15 residues. The germline CDR1 and CDR2 sequences are SGHNT and YYREEE (reference sequence). Trimming left V 4 bases short and J 7 bases short, with 15 bases between. The CDR3 DNA reads TGTGCCAGCAGCCCACGACAGGCTGGGAATTCACCCCTCCACTTT. It translates to CASSPRQAGNSPLHF.

The table lists this clonotype with many counts. The J gene is TRBJ1-4, the V gene TRBV27; D is possibly TRBD1 (6 bases). CDR1 is MNHEY, CDR2 SMNVEV, per germline (reference sequence). Trimming cost V 7 bases and J 3 bases, with 9 bases left between them. CDR3 length equals 13 residues. CDR3 DNA: TGTGCCAGCAAGGGACAAGCTAATGAAAAACTGTTTTTT. Translation: CASKGQANEKLFF.